The sequence of this T cell receptor (beta chain) was determined in a study of T cells in Graves' hyperthyroidism and ophthalmopathy. Findings of the study overall: Ophthalmopathy was predicted by the model a median of approximately six months ahead of onset.

Germline V gene sequence: CDR1 SGHRS, CDR2 YFSETQ. The CDR3 length is 14 residues. V was cut by 4 bases and J by 8 bases, with 18 bases left in between. RNA transcripts yielded amplified TCR beta CDR3 regions. The TCR CDR3 first-round RT-PCR relied on the HTBI primer set. TCRdb called the multiplex PCR reads again in MiXCR, with one record for every CDR3 protein. This sample has about 840,000 distinct CDR3 sequences; roughly 40% occur once, and the top ten carry 7.5% to 9.5%. On this clonotype: Antigen specificity is unknown. A clone one base away is much larger, so this may be a read error.

The sequenced material came from blood. The source is a man in his late teens or twenties with Graves' hyperthyroidism. This chain joins TRBV5-1 and TRBJ1-2; D is possibly TRBD1 (5 bases). This CDR3 is CASSGGAGIGGYTF. The DNA for the CDR3 is TGCGCCAGCAGCGGCGGGGCAGGGATCGGCGGCTACACCTTC.